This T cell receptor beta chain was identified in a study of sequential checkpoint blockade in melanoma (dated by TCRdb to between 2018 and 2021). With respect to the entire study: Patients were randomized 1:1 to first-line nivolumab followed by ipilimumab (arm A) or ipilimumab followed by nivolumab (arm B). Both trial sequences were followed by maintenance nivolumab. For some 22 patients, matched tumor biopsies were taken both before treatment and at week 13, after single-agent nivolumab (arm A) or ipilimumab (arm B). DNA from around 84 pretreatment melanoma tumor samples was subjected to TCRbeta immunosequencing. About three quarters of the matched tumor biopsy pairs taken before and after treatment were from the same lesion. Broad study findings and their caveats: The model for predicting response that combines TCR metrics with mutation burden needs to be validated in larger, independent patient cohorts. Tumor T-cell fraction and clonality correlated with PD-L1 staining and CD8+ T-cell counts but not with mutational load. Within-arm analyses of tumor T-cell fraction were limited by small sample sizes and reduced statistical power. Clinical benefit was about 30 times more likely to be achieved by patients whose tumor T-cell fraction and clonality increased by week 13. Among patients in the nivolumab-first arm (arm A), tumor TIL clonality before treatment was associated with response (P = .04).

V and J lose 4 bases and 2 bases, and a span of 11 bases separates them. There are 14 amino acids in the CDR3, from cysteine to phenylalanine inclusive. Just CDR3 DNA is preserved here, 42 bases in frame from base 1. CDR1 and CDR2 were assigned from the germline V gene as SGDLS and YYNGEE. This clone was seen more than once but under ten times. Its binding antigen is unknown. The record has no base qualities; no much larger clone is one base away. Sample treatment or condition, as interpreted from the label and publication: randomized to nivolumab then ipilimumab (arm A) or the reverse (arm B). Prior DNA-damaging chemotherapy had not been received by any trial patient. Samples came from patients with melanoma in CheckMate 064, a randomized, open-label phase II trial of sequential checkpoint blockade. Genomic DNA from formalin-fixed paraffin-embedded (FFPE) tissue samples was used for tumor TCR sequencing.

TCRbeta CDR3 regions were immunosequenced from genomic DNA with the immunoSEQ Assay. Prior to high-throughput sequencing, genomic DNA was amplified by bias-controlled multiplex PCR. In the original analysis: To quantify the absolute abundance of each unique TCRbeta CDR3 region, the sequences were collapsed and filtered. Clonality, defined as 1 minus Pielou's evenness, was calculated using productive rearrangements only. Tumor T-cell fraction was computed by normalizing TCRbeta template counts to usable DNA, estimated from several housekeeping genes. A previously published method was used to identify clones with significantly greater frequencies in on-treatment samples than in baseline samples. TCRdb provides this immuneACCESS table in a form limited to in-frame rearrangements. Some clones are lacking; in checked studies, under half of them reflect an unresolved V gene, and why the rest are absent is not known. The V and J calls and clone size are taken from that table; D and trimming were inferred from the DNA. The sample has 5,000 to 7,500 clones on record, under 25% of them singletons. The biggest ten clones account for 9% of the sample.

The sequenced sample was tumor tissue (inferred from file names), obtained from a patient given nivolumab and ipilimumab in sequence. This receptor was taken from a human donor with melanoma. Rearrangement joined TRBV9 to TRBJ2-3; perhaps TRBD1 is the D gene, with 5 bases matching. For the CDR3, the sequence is CASSSRQTTDTQYF. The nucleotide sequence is TGTGCCAGCAGCTCACGACAGACCACAGATACGCAGTATTTT.